These 21 T cell receptor beta chains came from one sample sequenced in a study of T cells in localized non-small cell lung cancer. Sequencing used immunoSEQ multiplex PCR; TCRdb keeps in-frame clones, though not all of them. The sample contains about 5,500 clones, 65% to 90% of which appear only once. The source material was peripheral blood mononuclear cells, sampled before any cancer treatment. Every receptor here comes from a female donor of 60 years or more with stage II lung adenocarcinoma.

This chain joins TRBV6-5 and TRBJ2-7, with unresolved D. Germline values: CDR1 MNHEY, CDR2 SVGAGI. The CDR3 is 15 residues long. Trimming stripped 6 bases from V and 4 bases from J, with 19 bases between. The CDR3 DNA follows: TGTGCCAGCAGACCCTTCCAGAGAACCTTTTACGAGCAGTACTTC. Residues: CASRPFQRTFYEQYF.

The chain links TRBV10-2 to TRBJ2-6; D possibly corresponds to TRBD2 (6 bases). CDR3 length: 16 residues. V dropped 2 bases and J dropped 0 bases, with 8 bases sitting between them. CDR1 is WSHSY, CDR2 SAAADI, per germline. The CDR3, as DNA: TGCGCCAGCAGTGAGGGGGGGACCTCTGGGGCCAACGTCCTGACTTTC. It specifies CASSEGGTSGANVLTF.

Only one count was recorded for this clone. This chain uses TRBV30 with TRBJ2-5; 7 bases align to TRBD1. CDR3 length equals 12 residues. V trimming: 5 bases; J trimming: 1 base; junction bases outside the gene matches: 1. Germline V gene lookup returns CDR1 GTSNPN and CDR2 SVGIG (reference sequence). DNA for the CDR3: TGTGCCTGGGACAGGGCCCAAGAGACCCAGTACTTC. It specifies CAWDRAQETQYF. The whole variable domain, filled in from reference TRBV30 and TRBJ2-5, reads SQTIHQWPATLVQPVGSPLSLECTVEGTSNPNLYWYRQAAGRGLQLLFYSVGIGQISSEVPQNLSASRPQDRQFILSSKKLLLSDSGFYLCAWDRAQETQYFGPGTRLLVL.

The chain carries TRBV21-1 and TRBJ1-1. TRBV21-1 is reported as a pseudogene. The CDR3 loop spans 11 amino acids. The CDR3 is CASRSRVEAFF. The CDR3 bases are TGTGCCAGCAGATCACGGGTTGAAGCTTTCTTT.

The V call is TRBV4-1, the J call TRBJ2-5; TRBD1 or TRBD2 may be the D gene (5 bases each). The CDR3 length is 17 residues. Per germline, CDR1 MGHRA and CDR2 YSYEKL. V lost 6 bases, J lost 2 bases, and 22 bases lay in between. The CDR3 reads CASSPNSGPGAQETQYF. The DNA for the CDR3 is TGCGCCAGCAGTCCAAACTCGGGCCCCGGGGCTCAAGAGACCCAGTACTTC.

This clone is a singleton in its sample. This chain uses TRBV2 with TRBJ1-1; TRBD1 might be the D (6 bases). Trimming left V 6 bases short and J 0 bases short, with 14 bases between. CDR3 length: 15 amino acids. Germline V gene lookup returns CDR1 SNHLY and CDR2 FYNNEI. The CDR3 coding sequence is TGTGCCAGCAGCCCCTCGGGACACATGAACACTGAAGCTTTCTTT. As protein: CASSPSGHMNTEAFF.

This sequence joins TRBV4-1 and TRBJ2-7, with D possibly being TRBD1 (6 bases). This CDR3 region has 15 residues. The germline V gene encodes CDR1 MGHRA and CDR2 YSYEKL. Trimming stripped 1 base from V and 2 bases from J, with 12 bases between. The CDR3 bases are TGCGCCAGCAGCCAAGTGGGAACAGGGACCTACGAGCAGTACTTC. It is translated as CASSQVGTGTYEQYF.

This chain uses TRBV2 with TRBJ1-3; D is unclear. Deletions cut 9 bases from V and 0 bases from J, with 18 bases between. This CDR3 has 16 amino acids. Per germline, CDR1 SNHLY and CDR2 FYNNEI. The CDR3 protein is CARSAEAVHSGNTIYF. In DNA form, the CDR3 reads TGTGCCAGATCGGCAGAAGCAGTACACTCTGGAAACACCATATATTTT.

The rearrangement links TRBV5-1 to TRBJ1-1; 11 bases agree with TRBD1. The junction had 3 bases not matched to a gene; V was cut back by 0 bases and J by 5 bases. Germline assignment: CDR1 SGHRS and CDR2 YFSETQ. The CDR3 is 15 amino acids. The CDR3 sequence is CASSLVGQGGTEAFF. CDR3 nucleotide sequence: TGCGCCAGCAGCTTGGTGGGACAGGGGGGAACTGAAGCTTTCTTT.

The CDR3 reads CASSSDGNLIQAFF. CDR3 DNA: TGTGCCAGCTCGTCCGATGGTAACTTAATACAAGCTTTCTTT. The chain carries TRBV18 and TRBJ1-1, with D unresolved. Germline loops: CDR1 KGHSH, CDR2 LQKENI. V lost 6 bases and J lost 9, with 20 bases in between. The CDR3 consists of 14 residues.

This chain links TRBV7-9 with TRBJ1-3; D not certain. Germline V lookup: CDR1 SEHNR, CDR2 FQNEAQ (reference sequence). Deletions cut 3 bases from V and 2 bases from J, with 2 bases between. This CDR3 has 12 residues. CDR3 in amino acids: CASSLAGNTIYF. The CDR3 nucleotides are TGTGCCAGCAGCTTGGCTGGAAACACCATATATTTT.

V usage is TRBV5-1 and J usage is TRBJ2-2; a possible D gene is TRBD1 (5 bases). Germline CDR1 SGHRS, CDR2 YFSETQ. Trimming took off 0 bases at V and 6 bases at J, with 12 bases between the two ends. CDR3 length: 15 residues. CDR3 protein: CASSLAQGTAGELFF. CDR3 nucleotide sequence: TGCGCCAGCAGCTTGGCCCAGGGAACAGCCGGGGAGCTGTTTTTT.

The CDR3 DNA follows: TGTGCTAGTGGTTTCGGCGGGGCCAACCAGTATTTT. Translated: CASGFGGANQYF. The genes are TRBV12-5 and TRBJ2-3; D is possibly TRBD2 (6 bases). Germline V lookup: CDR1 LGHNT, CDR2 FRNRAP. This CDR3 is built from 12 residues. The V end lost 3 bases, the J end lost 12 bases, and 13 bases lay between the germline ends. The whole variable domain, filled in from reference TRBV12-5 and TRBJ2-3, reads DARVTQTPRHKVTEMGQEVTMRCQPILGHNTVFWYRQTMMQGLELLAYFRNRAPLDDSGMPKDRFSAEMPDATLATLKIQPSEPRDSAVYFCASGFGGANQYFGPGTRLTVL.

The rearrangement uses TRBV14 and TRBJ1-5, with unresolved D. CDR1 and CDR2 from the germline V gene are SGHDN and FVKESK. CDR3 length: 13 amino acids. V shed 5 bases and J shed 1 base, with 6 bases lying between them. The CDR3 region is CASSSSSNQPQHF. In DNA form, the CDR3 reads TGTGCCAGCAGCTCCTCCAGCAATCAGCCCCAGCATTTT.

The J gene is TRBJ1-2, the V gene TRBV7-8; D is perhaps TRBD1 (6 bases). The CDR3 is 14 residues long. Germline V gene lookup returns CDR1 SGHVS and CDR2 FQNEAQ. The germline V and J ends were trimmed by 5 bases and 4 bases, with 14 bases remaining between them. CDR3 in amino acids: CASSANRVAYGYTF. The CDR3 DNA reads as TGTGCCAGCAGCGCAAACAGGGTAGCCTATGGCTACACCTTC.

CDR3 amino acids: CASSQGTAGRTYEQYF. The CDR3 nucleotides read TGCGCCAGCAGCCAAGGAACAGCGGGACGGACCTACGAGCAGTACTTC. This sequence joins TRBV4-1 and TRBJ2-7, with 7 positions matching TRBD2. Germline V lookup: CDR1 MGHRA, CDR2 YSYEKL. Trimming at V came to 1 base and at J to 2 bases, leaving 8 bases not matched to a gene. The CDR3 length is 16 residues.

This clone appeared a single time. The chain couples TRBV6-6 to TRBJ1-1; D possibly corresponds to TRBD1 (5 bases). The CDR3 length is 14 residues. Germline CDR1 MNHNY, CDR2 SVGAGI (reference sequence). V was clipped by 4 bases and J by 0 bases, with 9 bases between them. The CDR3 loop reads CASSFDSLNTEAFF. The DNA of the CDR3 is TGTGCCAGCAGTTTCGACAGCCTGAACACTGAAGCTTTCTTT.

The CDR3 coding sequence is TGTGCCAGCAGCACTCCCCAGGGAGGGAATGAAAAACTGTTTTTT. It specifies CASSTPQGGNEKLFF. The rearrangement uses TRBV9 and TRBJ1-4; possible D gene TRBD1, 5 bases. The germline V and J ends were trimmed by 4 bases and 5 bases, with 15 bases remaining between them. The CDR3 runs 15 residues. Germline V gene lookup returns CDR1 SGDLS and CDR2 YYNGEE.

J is TRBJ1-5 and V is TRBV4-1; weak D call: TRBD1 (5 bases). CDR3 length: 16 amino acids. Per the germline V gene, CDR1 is MGHRA and CDR2 is YSYEKL. The ends were cut back, 1 base at V and 9 bases at J, with 19 bases in the middle. CDR3 nucleotide sequence: TGCGCCAGCAGCCAAGTTGCAGGGCAGGCAGGAAGGCCCCAGCATTTT. Protein product: CASSQVAGQAGRPQHF.

This clone has just a few counts. The chain recombines TRBV13 with TRBJ1-1, with 10 bases identical to TRBD1. CDR3 length: 15 amino acids. Germline CDR1 is PRHDT and CDR2 is FYEKMQ (reference sequence). V lost 5 bases and J lost 3; bases outside the gene matches: 6. CDR3 region: CASSQSGTGDTEAFF. In DNA form, the CDR3 reads TGTGCCAGCAGCCAATCCGGGACAGGGGACACTGAAGCTTTCTTT.

This chain joins TRBV19 and TRBJ1-4; the D gene is possibly TRBD1 (5 bases). With 7 bases removed from V and 0 bases from J, the gap between germline ends came to 12 bases. The germline CDR1 and CDR2 sequences are LNHDA and SQIVND (reference sequence). CDR3 size: 15 residues. This CDR3 is CASTDNHATNEKLFF. CDR3 nucleotides: TGTGCCAGTACGGACAACCATGCAACTAATGAAAAACTGTTTTTT.